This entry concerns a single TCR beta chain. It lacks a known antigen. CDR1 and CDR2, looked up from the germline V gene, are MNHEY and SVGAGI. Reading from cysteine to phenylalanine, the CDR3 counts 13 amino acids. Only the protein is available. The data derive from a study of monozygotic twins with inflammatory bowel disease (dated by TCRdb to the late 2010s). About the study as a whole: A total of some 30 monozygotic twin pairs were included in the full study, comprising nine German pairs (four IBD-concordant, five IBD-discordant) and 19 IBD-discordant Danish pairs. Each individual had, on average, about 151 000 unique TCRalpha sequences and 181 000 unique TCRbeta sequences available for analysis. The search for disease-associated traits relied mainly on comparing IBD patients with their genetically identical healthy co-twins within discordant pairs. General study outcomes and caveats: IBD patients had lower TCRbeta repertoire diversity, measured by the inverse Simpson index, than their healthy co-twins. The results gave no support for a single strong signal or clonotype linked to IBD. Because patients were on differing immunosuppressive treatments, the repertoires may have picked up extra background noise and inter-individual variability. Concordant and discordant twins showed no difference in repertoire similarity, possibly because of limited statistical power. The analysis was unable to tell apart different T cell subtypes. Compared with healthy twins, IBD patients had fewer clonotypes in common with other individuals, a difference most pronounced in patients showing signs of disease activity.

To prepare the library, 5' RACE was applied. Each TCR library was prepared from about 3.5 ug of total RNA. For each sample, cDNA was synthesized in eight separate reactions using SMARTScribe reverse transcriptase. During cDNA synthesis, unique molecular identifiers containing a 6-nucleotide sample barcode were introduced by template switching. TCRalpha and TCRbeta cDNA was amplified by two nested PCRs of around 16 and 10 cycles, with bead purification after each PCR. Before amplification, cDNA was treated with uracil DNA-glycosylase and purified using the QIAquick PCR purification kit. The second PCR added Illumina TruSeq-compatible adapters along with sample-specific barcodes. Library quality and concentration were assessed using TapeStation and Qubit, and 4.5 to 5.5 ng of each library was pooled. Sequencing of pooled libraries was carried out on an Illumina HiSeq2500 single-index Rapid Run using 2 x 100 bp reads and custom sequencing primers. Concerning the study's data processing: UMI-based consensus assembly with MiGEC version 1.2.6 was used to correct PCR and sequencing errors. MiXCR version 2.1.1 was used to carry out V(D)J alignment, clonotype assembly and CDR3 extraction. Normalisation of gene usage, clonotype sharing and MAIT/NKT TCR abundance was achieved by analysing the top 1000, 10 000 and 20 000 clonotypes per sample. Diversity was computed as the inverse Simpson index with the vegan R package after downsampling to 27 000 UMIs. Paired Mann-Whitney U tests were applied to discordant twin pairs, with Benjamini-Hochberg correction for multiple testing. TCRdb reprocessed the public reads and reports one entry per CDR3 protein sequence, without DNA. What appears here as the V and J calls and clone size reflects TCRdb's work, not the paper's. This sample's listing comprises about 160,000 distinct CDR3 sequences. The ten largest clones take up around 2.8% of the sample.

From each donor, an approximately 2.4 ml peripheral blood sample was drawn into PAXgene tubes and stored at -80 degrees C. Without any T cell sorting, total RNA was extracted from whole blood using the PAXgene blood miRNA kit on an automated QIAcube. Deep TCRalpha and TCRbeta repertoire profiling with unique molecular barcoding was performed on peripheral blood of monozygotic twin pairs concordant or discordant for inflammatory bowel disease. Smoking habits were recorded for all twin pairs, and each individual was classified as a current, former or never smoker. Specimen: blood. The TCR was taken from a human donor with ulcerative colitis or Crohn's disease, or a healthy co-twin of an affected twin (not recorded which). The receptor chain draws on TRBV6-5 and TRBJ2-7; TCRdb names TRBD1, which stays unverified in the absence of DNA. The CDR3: CASSRTGGDEQYF.